The 16 T cell receptor beta chains listed next were all sequenced from one sample in a study of blood T cell repertoires in COVID-19. Data came from immunoSEQ multiplex PCR; TCRdb stores just in-frame clones and leaves some out. The sample yields some 400,000 clones, roughly 86% seen once. Sequenced: peripheral blood. The receptors were gathered from a young woman with COVID-19, enrolled during active disease.

As regards this clone: Other DNA sequences in this sample translate to the same CDR3. The chain uses TRBV29-1 and TRBJ2-3, with 9 bases fitting TRBD2. V dropped 3 bases and J dropped 8; count of bases not matched to a gene: 3. The germline CDR1 and CDR2 sequences are SQVTM and ANQGSEA. This CDR3 region has 12 residues. As DNA, the CDR3 is TGCAGCGTTGAGGGAGCGGGGGGTACGCAGTATTTT. Translation gives CSVEGAGGTQYF.

This chain connects TRBV6-5 to TRBJ1-1; TRBD1 matches 8 bases. This CDR3 is 15 amino acids long. Germline values: CDR1 MNHEY, CDR2 SVGAGI. V was clipped by 6 bases and J by 7 bases; unmatched bases: 13. The DNA of the CDR3 is TGTGCCAGCAGGGGGACAGGACTAGGCGAGAGTGAAGCTTTCTTT. This sequence encodes CASRGTGLGESEAFF.

V gene TRBV28 combines with J gene TRBJ2-7; TRBD1 matches at 10 bases. Germline CDR1 MDHEN, CDR2 SYDVKM. This CDR3 has 14 residues. Trimming at V came to 8 bases and at J to 2 bases, leaving 6 bases not matched to a gene. The CDR3: CASARDRGPYEQYF. The DNA of the CDR3 is TGTGCCAGCGCCCGGGACAGGGGACCCTACGAGCAGTACTTC.

The chain employs TRBV7-2 and TRBJ2-1; TRBD2 aligns across 11 bases. This CDR3 contains 16 residues. Unmatched junction bases numbered 6, after V lost 3 bases and J lost 5 bases. Germline V gene data show CDR1 as SGHTA and CDR2 as FQGNSA. CDR3 coding DNA: TGTGCCAGCAGCTTCCCCGGGACTAGCGGAAACAATGAGCAGTTCTTC. Its protein is CASSFPGTSGNNEQFF.

This chain uses TRBV5-1 with TRBJ2-1; 14 bases map to TRBD2. Trimming took 3 bases from V and 4 from J; bases not matched to a gene: 6. Germline CDR1 is SGHRS and CDR2 is YFSETQ. The CDR3 has 17 residues. The chain's CDR3 is CASSSGLAGEMYNEQFF. The CDR3 bases are TGCGCCAGCAGCTCGGGACTAGCGGGAGAAATGTACAATGAGCAGTTCTTC.

CDR3 loop: CASSQIRTARVLDYGYTF. The CDR3 nucleotides read TGTGCCAGCAGTCAGATACGGACTGCGAGAGTATTGGACTATGGCTACACCTTC. This rearrangement joins TRBV27 to TRBJ1-2; D is unclear. The CDR3 sequence is 18 residues long. In germline, CDR1 is MNHEY, CDR2 SMNVEV (reference sequence). The germline V and J ends were trimmed by 5 bases and 3 bases, with 25 bases remaining between them.

The CDR3 DNA reads as TGTGCCAGCAGTGAAGACAGGGGTAGAGAGACCCAGTACTTC. It encodes CASSEDRGRETQYF. The chain couples TRBV2 to TRBJ2-5; TRBD1 matches at 7 bases. The V segment lost 1 base and the J segment 4 bases; nucleotides outside the gene matches: 3. The CDR3 consists of 14 residues. Germline CDR1 is SNHLY and CDR2 is FYNNEI.

The chain couples TRBV6-1 to TRBJ2-3; tentative D call: TRBD1 (6 bases). The germline V gene encodes CDR1 MNHNS and CDR2 SASEGT. This CDR3 has 19 amino acids. V lost 4 bases, J lost 0 bases, and 23 bases lay in between. The CDR3 bases are TGTGCCAGCAGTGCCGCCGGGACAACACTATTTACTAGCACAGATACGCAGTATTTT. Its protein is CASSAAGTTLFTSTDTQYF.

The chain is built from TRBV6-5 and TRBJ2-7, with D possibly TRBD1 on 6 matching bases. V was shortened by 5 bases and J by 3 bases, with 14 bases between the two germline ends. CDR1 is MNHEY and CDR2 is SVGAGI in the germline V gene. This CDR3 has 14 amino acids. The CDR3 loop reads CASSLRDRIYEQYF. CDR3 DNA sequence: TGTGCCAGCAGTCTCCGTGACAGGATCTACGAGCAGTACTTC.

The chain combines TRBV15 with TRBJ2-1; 11 nucleotides match TRBD1. CDR1 LNHNV and CDR2 YYDKDF come from the germline V gene (reference sequence). The CDR3 has 16 residues. Germline trimming cut 0 bases from V and 5 bases from J; bases unmatched to any gene: 3. This CDR3 is CATSREGQGDNNEQFF. CDR3 in DNA: TGTGCCACCAGCAGAGAGGGACAGGGGGATAACAATGAGCAGTTCTTC. Full variable domain (missing parts from reference TRBV15 and TRBJ2-1): DAMVIQNPRYQVTQFGKPVTLSCSQTLNHNVMYWYQQKSSQAPKLLFHYYDKDFNNEADTPDNFQSRRPNTSFCFLDIRSPGLGDTAMYLCATSREGQGDNNEQFFGPGTRLTVL.

This clone was observed a handful of times. This chain links TRBV5-1 with TRBJ1-1, with D perhaps matching TRBD1 (5 bases). V was clipped by 4 bases and J by 5 bases, with 18 bases between them. The germline V gene has CDR1 SGHRS and CDR2 YFSETQ. This CDR3 contains 15 residues. The CDR3 is CASSPGTNRGTEAFF. The CDR3 DNA reads TGCGCCAGCAGCCCGGGGACGAATCGGGGGACTGAAGCTTTCTTT. Full variable domain (missing parts from reference TRBV5-1 and TRBJ1-1): KAGVTQTPRYLIKTRGQQVTLSCSPISGHRSVSWYQQTPGQGLQFLFEYFSETQRNKGNFPGRFSGRQFSNSRSEMNVSTLELGDSALYLCASSPGTNRGTEAFFGQGTRLTVV.

The CDR3 DNA reads as TGTGCCAGCAGCCCAGGGGCAGGGCCAGAGACCCAGTACTTC. It codes for CASSPGAGPETQYF. The chain couples TRBV7-2 to TRBJ2-5; D might be TRBD1 (6 bases). V dropped 5 bases and J dropped 4 bases, with 14 bases sitting between them. This CDR3 has 14 residues. From germline, CDR1 is SGHTA and CDR2 FQGNSA.

The chain joins TRBV10-1 to TRBJ2-1; D possibly corresponds to TRBD2 (6 bases). The V gene lost 0 bases and the J gene lost 0 bases, with 12 bases spanning the gap. The CDR3 consists of 17 residues. Germline CDR1 WNHNN, CDR2 SYGVQD (reference sequence). CDR3 nucleotide sequence: TGCGCCAGCAGTGAGTCGCGTCGGGGGTCCTCCTACAATGAGCAGTTCTTC. Translation: CASSESRRGSSYNEQFF.

This clone was observed at least ten times. The chain employs TRBV14 and TRBJ1-1; 7 bases fit TRBD1. The CDR3 extends over 16 amino acids. Looked up from germline, CDR1 is SGHDN and CDR2 is FVKESK. With V trimmed by 0 bases and J by 4 bases, 8 bases remained unmatched. CDR3 protein: CASSQDLEGAGTEAFF. DNA of the CDR3: TGTGCCAGCAGCCAAGATCTAGAGGGGGCTGGCACTGAAGCTTTCTTT.

This clone was picked up one time. This sequence joins TRBV2 and TRBJ1-4; TRBD1 matches at 9 bases. Germline V gene sequence: CDR1 SNHLY, CDR2 FYNNEI. With 1 base clipped from V and 3 bases from J, the junction kept 3 bases outside the gene matches. CDR3 length: 16 residues. The CDR3 reads CASSEGTGAPNEKLFF. The CDR3 DNA follows: TGTGCCAGCAGTGAAGGGACAGGGGCCCCTAATGAAAAACTGTTTTTT.

The CDR3 spells CASSATSGKGTDTQYF. The CDR3 coding sequence is TGTGCCAGCAGCGCCACTAGCGGGAAGGGCACAGATACGCAGTATTTT. J is TRBJ2-3 and V is TRBV9; 10 bases fit TRBD2. Per the germline V gene, CDR1 is SGDLS and CDR2 is YYNGEE. The ends lost 3 bases at V and 1 base at J; junction bases unmatched: 5. The CDR3 covers 16 residues.